A single sample gave rise to the 5 T cell receptor beta chains below, sequenced in a study of blood T cell repertoires in COVID-19. Assay used: immunoSEQ multiplex PCR; TCRdb lists only in-frame clones, some missing. Of over 85,000 clones in the sample, around 90% were seen once. The sequenced sample was peripheral blood. These receptors were taken from a woman aged 50 to 65 with COVID-19, enrolled during active disease.

In this sample, this clone turned up a few times. The chain combines TRBV7-2 with TRBJ1-2; D remains unclear. Trimming stripped 6 bases from V and 0 bases from J, with 8 bases between. There are 13 residues in the CDR3. CDR1 and CDR2 (germline): SGHTA, FQGNSA. The CDR3 bases are TGTGCCAGCAGTCTTACAGCTAACTATGGCTACACCTTC. Protein product: CASSLTANYGYTF. Full variable domain (missing parts from reference TRBV7-2 and TRBJ1-2): GAGVSQSPSNKVTEKGKDVELRCDPISGHTALYWYRQSLGQGLEFLIYFQGNSAPDKSGLPSDRFSAERTGGSVSTLTIQRTQQEDSAVYLCASSLTANYGYTFGSGTRLTVV.

The V gene is TRBV6-6, the J gene TRBJ2-2; TRBD1 might be the D (6 bases). CDR3 size: 13 residues. Germline V lookup: CDR1 MNHNY, CDR2 SVGAGI (reference sequence). The V end was cut by 6 bases, the J end by 4 bases, with 9 bases between. The CDR3 DNA reads TGTGCCAGCAGCACGACAGGCACCGGGGAGCTGTTTTTT. It translates to CASSTTGTGELFF.

The chain couples TRBV6-6 to TRBJ2-7; 7 nucleotides agree with TRBD1. From germline, CDR1 is MNHNY and CDR2 SVGAGI (reference sequence). This CDR3 region has 14 residues. V was clipped by 2 bases and J by 7 bases; unmatched bases: 8. The CDR3 DNA reads as TGTGCCAGCAGTTACGGGTCAGGGGGACGAGAGCAGTACTTC. This encodes CASSYGSGGREQYF.

V and J are TRBV30 and TRBJ1-2; D not resolved. V dropped 3 bases and J dropped 3 bases, with 14 bases sitting between them. This CDR3 contains 14 residues. Germline loops: CDR1 GTSNPN, CDR2 SVGIG (reference sequence). The CDR3 loop is CAWRRPQAHYGYTF. The CDR3 coding sequence is TGTGCCTGGAGAAGGCCGCAGGCACACTATGGCTACACCTTC.

V gene TRBV19 combines with J gene TRBJ1-5, with D possibly being TRBD1 (6 bases). V gave up 6 bases and J gave up 2 bases, with 11 bases separating them. The CDR3 has 14 amino acids. Germline V CDR1 and CDR2: LNHDA, SQIVND (reference sequence). CDR3 amino acids: CASRTGSGNQPQHF. Here the CDR3 DNA reads TGTGCCAGTAGAACAGGGTCGGGCAATCAGCCCCAGCATTTT.